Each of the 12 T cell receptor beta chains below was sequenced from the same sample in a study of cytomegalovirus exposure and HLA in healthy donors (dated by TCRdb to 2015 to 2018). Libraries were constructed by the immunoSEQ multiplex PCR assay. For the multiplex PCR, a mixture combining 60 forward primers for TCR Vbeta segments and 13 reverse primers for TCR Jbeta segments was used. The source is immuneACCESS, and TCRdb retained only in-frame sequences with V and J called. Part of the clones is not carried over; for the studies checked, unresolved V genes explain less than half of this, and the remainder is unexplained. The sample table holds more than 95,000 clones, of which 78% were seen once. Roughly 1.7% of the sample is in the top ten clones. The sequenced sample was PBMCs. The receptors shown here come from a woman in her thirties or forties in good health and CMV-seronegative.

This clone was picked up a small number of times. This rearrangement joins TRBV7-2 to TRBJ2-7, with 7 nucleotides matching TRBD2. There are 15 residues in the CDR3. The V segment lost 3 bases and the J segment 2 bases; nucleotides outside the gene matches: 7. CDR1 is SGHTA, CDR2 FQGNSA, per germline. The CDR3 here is CASSLLADAPYEQYF. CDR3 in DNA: TGTGCCAGCAGCTTGCTAGCGGACGCCCCCTACGAGCAGTACTTC.

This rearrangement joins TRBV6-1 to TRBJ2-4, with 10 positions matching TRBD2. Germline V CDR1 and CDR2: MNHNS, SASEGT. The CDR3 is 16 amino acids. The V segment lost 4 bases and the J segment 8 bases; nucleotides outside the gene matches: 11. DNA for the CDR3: TGTGCCAGCAGTGCCTGGGGGAGCGGGAGGGCAGACATTCAGTACTTC. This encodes CASSAWGSGRADIQYF.

The CDR3 DNA reads as TGCGCCAGCAGCCAAGATCCCGGGAGGGGGTTGTACACTGAAGCTTTCTTT. It is translated as CASSQDPGRGLYTEAFF. The chain has TRBV4-1 and TRBJ1-1, with D tentatively TRBD1 (6 bases). Trimming took off 0 bases at V and 3 bases at J, with 17 bases between the two ends. This CDR3 is built from 17 residues. CDR1 is MGHRA, CDR2 YSYEKL, per germline.

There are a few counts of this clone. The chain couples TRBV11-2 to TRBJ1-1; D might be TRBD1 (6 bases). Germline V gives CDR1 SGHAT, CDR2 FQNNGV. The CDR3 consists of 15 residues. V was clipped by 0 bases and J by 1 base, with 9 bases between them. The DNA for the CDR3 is TGTGCCAGCAGCTTAGAACCGGGACAGAACACTGAAGCTTTCTTT. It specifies CASSLEPGQNTEAFF.

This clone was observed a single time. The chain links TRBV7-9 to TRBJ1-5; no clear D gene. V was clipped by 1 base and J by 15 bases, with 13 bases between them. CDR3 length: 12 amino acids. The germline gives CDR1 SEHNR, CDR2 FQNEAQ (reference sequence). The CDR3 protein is CASSLDPGPWHF. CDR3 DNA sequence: TGTGCCAGCAGCTTAGACCCAGGCCCCTGGCATTTT.

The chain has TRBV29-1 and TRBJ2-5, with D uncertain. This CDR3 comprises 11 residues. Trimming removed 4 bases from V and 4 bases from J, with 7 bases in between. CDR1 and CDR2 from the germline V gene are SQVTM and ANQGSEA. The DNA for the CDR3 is TGCAGCGTTGGGTACAGAGAGACCCAGTACTTC. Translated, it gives CSVGYRETQYF.

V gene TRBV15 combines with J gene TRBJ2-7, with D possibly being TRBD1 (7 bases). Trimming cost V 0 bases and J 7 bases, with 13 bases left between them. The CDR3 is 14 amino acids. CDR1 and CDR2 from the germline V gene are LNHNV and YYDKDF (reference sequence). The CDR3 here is CATSRDKGAGEQYF. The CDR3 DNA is TGTGCCACCAGCAGAGATAAGGGGGCGGGGGAGCAGTACTTC.

This CDR3 reads CASSYPGGNEQYF. The CDR3 coding sequence is TGTGCCAGCAGTTACCCAGGGGGCAACGAGCAGTACTTC. The chain couples TRBV6-6 to TRBJ2-5; 8 bases agree with TRBD1. TRBJ2-7 matches the DNA end more closely, so the J call is doubtful. The length of the CDR3 is 13 residues. From germline, CDR1 is MNHNY and CDR2 SVGAGI (reference sequence).

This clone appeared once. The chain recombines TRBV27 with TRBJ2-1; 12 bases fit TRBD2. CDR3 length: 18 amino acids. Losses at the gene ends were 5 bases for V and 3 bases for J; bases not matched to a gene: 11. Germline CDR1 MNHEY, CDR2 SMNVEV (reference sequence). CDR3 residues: CASSLDRTSGARYNEQFF. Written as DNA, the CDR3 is TGTGCCAGCAGTCTCGATCGGACTAGCGGGGCCCGCTACAATGAGCAGTTCTTC.

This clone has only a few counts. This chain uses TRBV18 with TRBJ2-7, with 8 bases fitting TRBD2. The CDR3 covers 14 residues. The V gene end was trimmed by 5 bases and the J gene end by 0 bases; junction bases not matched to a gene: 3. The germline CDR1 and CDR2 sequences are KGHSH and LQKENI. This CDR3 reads CASSTGLASYEQYF. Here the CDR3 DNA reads TGTGCCAGCTCAACCGGACTAGCCTCCTACGAGCAGTACTTC.

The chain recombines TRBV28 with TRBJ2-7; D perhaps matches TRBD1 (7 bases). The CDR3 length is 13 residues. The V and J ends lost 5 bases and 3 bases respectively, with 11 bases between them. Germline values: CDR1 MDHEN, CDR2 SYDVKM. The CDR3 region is CASSPGDSYEQYF. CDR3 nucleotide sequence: TGTGCCAGCAGTCCGGGGGACAGCTACGAGCAGTACTTC.

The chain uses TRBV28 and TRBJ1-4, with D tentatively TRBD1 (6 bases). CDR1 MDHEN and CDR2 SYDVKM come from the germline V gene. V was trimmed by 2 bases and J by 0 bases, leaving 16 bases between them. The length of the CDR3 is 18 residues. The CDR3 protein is CASSLPQGIPATNEKLFF. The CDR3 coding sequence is TGTGCCAGCAGTTTACCTCAGGGGATACCTGCAACTAATGAAAAACTGTTTTTT.